Sequencing of this T cell receptor (beta chain) was carried out in a study of shared clonotypes between healthy human individuals. Germline CDR1 reads SGHRS; CDR2 reads YFSETQ. Deletions cut 3 bases from V and 0 bases from J, with 12 bases between. CDR3 length: 16 residues. This table comes from immunoSEQ multiplex PCR, and its TCRdb copy is limited to in-frame clones, with some not included. The sample carries around 1.1 million clones, approximately 80% recorded once. Whole-study results and caveats: Across a few donors, naive CD4 shared 5% to 5.5%, naive CD8 under 4%, memory CD4 about 2.5%, memory CD8 around 0.42%.

As for this clone: Its antigen is still unknown.

The clonotype comes from a man aged 18 to 29 in good health. Some clones in this sample may be carry-over from other donors' samples. V gene TRBV5-1 combines with J gene TRBJ2-2; D may match TRBD1 or TRBD2 (5 bases each). Sequencing was done on a sample of memory CD4+ T cells from PBMCs. Subset meaning: CD45RA-negative fraction. CDR3 coding DNA: TGCGCCAGCAGCTCTTCGGGGACCGCGAACACCGGGGAGCTGTTTTTT. Residues: CASSSSGTANTGELFF.